The rows below give T cell receptor beta chains drawn from one sample of a study of shared clonotypes between healthy human individuals. Sequenced by immunoSEQ multiplex PCR; TCRdb stores in-frame clones only, minus some. The data show approximately 1.1 million clones, around 82% seen once. Sequencing used memory CD4+ T cells from PBMCs. These receptors originate from a man between 18 and 35 years old in good health. Some clones in this sample may be carry-over from other donors' samples. Both conserved end residues are part of each CDR3. D genes are given only for firm matches. Size tells how often a clone was seen (once, few, many) or the class of an expanded clone, and some rows leave it out.

V gene	clone size	J gene	D gene	CDR3 DNA	CDR3 protein
TRBV11-2	once	TRBJ2-1	TRBD2	TGTGCCAGCAGCTTAGCCCGAACTTGGACTAGCGGGATATATGAGCAGTTCTTC	CASSLARTWTSGIYEQFF
TRBV5-5	NA	TRBJ2-5	TRBD2	TGTGCCAGCACCCAGGGAGGAGCGGGATGGGAAGAGACCCAGTACTTC	CASTQGGAGWEETQYF
TRBV9	NA	TRBJ1-3	NA	TGTGCCAGCAGCGTAGTGGGGGAAGGAAACACCATATATTTT	CASSVVGEGNTIYF
TRBV19	NA	TRBJ1-4	NA	TGTGCCAGTATTGGGGGCCCCGGTCCCGAAAAACTGTTTTTT	CASIGGPGPEKLFF
TRBV10-3	NA	TRBJ2-3	NA	TGTGCCATCAGTGGCTCCTACCCTGGCGATACGCAGTATTTT	CAISGSYPGDTQYF
TRBV7-8	NA	TRBJ2-3	NA	TGTGCCAGCAGCTTGGGGGGCTGGACAGATACGCAGTATTTT	CASSLGGWTDTQYF
TRBV28	NA	TRBJ2-7	NA	TGTGCCAGCACCGTACTAGGGAAGACCTACGAGCAGTACTTC	CASTVLGKTYEQYF
TRBV30	NA	TRBJ2-3	NA	TGTGCCTGGGGGGACCGGTTCAGGTATTTT	CAWGDRFRYF
TRBV6-4	once	TRBJ1-2	TRBD1	TGTGCCAGCAGTGAGTTCGGGACAGGGGGCTTCTATGGCTACACCTTC	CASSEFGTGGFYGYTF
TRBV5-4	NA	TRBJ1-3	NA	TGTGCCAGCAGCTTCCAGGATGGAGACACCATATATTTT	CASSFQDGDTIYF
TRBV11-2	NA	TRBJ2-5	NA	TGTGCCAGCAGCCTTGGACTTAGCCCGATCCCAGAGACCCAGTACTTC	CASSLGLSPIPETQYF
TRBV28	NA	TRBJ1-5	NA	TGTGCCAGCAGACCGACAGATCAGCCCCAGCATTTT	CASRPTDQPQHF
TRBV5-1	NA	TRBJ2-2	TRBD1	TGCGCCAGCAGCTTACAGGGGGCGTCCACCGGGGAGCTGTTTTTT	CASSLQGASTGELFF
TRBV5-4	NA	TRBJ2-2	NA	TGTGCCAGCAGCTTGTATGCGTCGACCGGGGAGCTGTTTTTT	CASSLYASTGELFF
TRBV27	NA	TRBJ1-1	NA	TGTGCCAGCAGGTTATTAGGTGCAGTTAACACTGAAGCTTTCTTT	CASRLLGAVNTEAFF
TRBV5-4	NA	TRBJ2-3	NA	TGTGCCAGCAGCTTGGAGTTGCGTTTGGCAGATACGCAGTATTTT	CASSLELRLADTQYF
TRBV9	NA	TRBJ2-4	NA	TGTGCCAGCAGCGTTACGGGATCTGGAAACATTCAGTACTTC	CASSVTGSGNIQYF
TRBV28	NA	TRBJ1-3	NA	TGTGCCAGCAGTTTACTTCAGGGTCAAGGAAACACCATATATTTT	CASSLLQGQGNTIYF
TRBV6-5	NA	TRBJ2-7	TRBD2	TGTGCCAGCAGTCAAGACAGCGGGAGGTCCTACGAGCAGTACTTC	CASSQDSGRSYEQYF
TRBV6-1	NA	TRBJ1-1	NA	TGTGCCAGCAATCTAGGGAACACTGAAGCTTTCTTT	CASNLGNTEAFF
TRBV28	NA	TRBJ2-5	NA	TGTGCCAGCAGGGCACCTGTAGGGCAGGGGAGAGGCGAGACCCAGTACTTC	CASRAPVGQGRGETQYF
TRBV19	NA	TRBJ2-5	TRBD2	TGTGCCAGTAGCGCCCTTAGCGGGAGCGAGACCCAGTACTTC	CASSALSGSETQYF
TRBV2	NA	TRBJ2-7	NA	TGTGCCAGCAGTGATCGGCGCGAGGTTAGCCAGCAGTACTTC	CASSDRREVSQQYF
TRBV4-1	many	TRBJ2-7	NA	TGCGCCAGCAGCCCTACGGACCTTGGGGCCGAGCAGTACTTC	CASSPTDLGAEQYF
TRBV11-2	NA	TRBJ1-3	NA	TGTGCCAGCAGCTTAGTAATCGGGACTGGAAACACCATATATTTT	CASSLVIGTGNTIYF
TRBV28	once	TRBJ1-3	NA	TGTGCCAGCAGTTTGGCATCTGGGGGCTCTGGAAACACCATATATTTT	CASSLASGGSGNTIYF
TRBV4-1	NA	TRBJ2-3	NA	TGCGCCAGCAGCCAAAGTGGCCCAGATACGCAGTATTTT	CASSQSGPDTQYF
TRBV5-6	NA	TRBJ1-1	NA	TGTGCCAGCAGCGTCGTATCCACTGAAGCTTTCTTT	CASSVVSTEAFF
TRBV5-1	NA	TRBJ2-1	NA	TGCGCCACCCTAGAGATCCCCGAAGCTGGGGAGCAGTTCTTC	CATLEIPEAGEQFF
TRBV7-6	NA	TRBJ2-2	NA	TGTGCCAGCAGCCCTACCTGGAGGACCGGGGAGCTGTTTTTT	CASSPTWRTGELFF
TRBV27	NA	TRBJ2-3	TRBD1	TGTGCCAGCAGTTTAATAGGACAGGTGGTCCCAGATACGCAGTATTTT	CASSLIGQVVPDTQYF
TRBV7-6	NA	TRBJ2-1	TRBD2	TGTGCCAGCAGCTTCGTCGGGAGGGAAATCATCTCCCCCTACAATGAGCAGTTCTTC	CASSFVGREIISPYNEQFF
TRBV5-1	NA	TRBJ2-2	NA	TGCGCCAGCAGCTTGGTGCTCGGGACCGGGGAGCTGTTTTTT	CASSLVLGTGELFF
TRBV28	NA	TRBJ2-1	TRBD2	TGTGCCAGCAGTACTAGCGGACAACGGCCCACTAATGAGCAGTTCTTC	CASSTSGQRPTNEQFF